These 22 T cell receptor beta chains originate from one sample sequenced in a study of vaccination effects on CD4 cells after COVID-19 (dated by TCRdb to 2021 to 2024). Library creation used the immunoSEQ multiplex PCR assay. Drawn from immuneACCESS, this table holds only the in-frame rearrangements with V and J called that TCRdb kept. Clones are partly lost; checked studies trace under half to an unresolved V gene and leave the rest unexplained. A total of some 70,000 clones appear in this sample, around 81% of them only once. The ten most abundant clones make up around 1.3% of the sample. In the ViraFEST assay, PBMC were stimulated with viral peptide pools, and antigen-specific CD4+ T cell clonotypes were then identified by expansion using TCR sequencing. After around 11 days of culture, CD4+ T cells were isolated with the EasySep CD4+ T cell isolation kit. Participants received two doses of either the BNT162b2 or the mRNA-1273 mRNA SARS-CoV-2 vaccine.

Their antigen targets remain unknown. Sequenced material: CD4+ T cells from PBMCs cultured with HCoV-229E spike peptides, taken after COVID-19 vaccination. The cell subset or site label on this specimen signifies: HCoV-229E spike overlapping peptide pool stimulation. The receptor source for this set is a human donor who received a COVID-19 vaccine.

The chain has TRBV11-3 and TRBJ2-2, with 10 bases matching TRBD1. The germline CDR1 and CDR2 sequences are SGHNT and YENEEA. The J segment lost 6 bases and the V segment lost 0 bases, leaving 7 bases of the junction unmatched. There are 17 residues in the CDR3. As DNA, the CDR3 is TGTGCCAGCAGCTTAGATTTGGGACAGGGGTCGTCCGGGGAGCTGTTTTTT. Translation gives CASSLDLGQGSSGELFF.

The CDR3: CASSLQGGGATGELFF. The DNA for the CDR3 is TGTGCCAGCAGCTTACAAGGAGGGGGGGCGACCGGGGAGCTGTTTTTT. The V and J genes are TRBV7-3 and TRBJ2-2; TRBD2 is a possible D gene (7 bases). The V end was cut by 2 bases, the J end by 5 bases, with 15 bases between. Germline V CDR1 and CDR2: SGHTA, FQGTGA. The CDR3 length is 16 residues.

This chain uses TRBV5-4 with TRBJ2-6, with TRBD1 matching 9 bases. Germline-derived CDR1 and CDR2 are SGHNT and YYREEE (reference sequence). The V segment lost 2 bases and the J segment 2 bases; nucleotides outside the gene matches: 5. The CDR3 runs to 17 residues. For the CDR3, the DNA is TGTGCCAGCAGCTTTGACAGGGGGTCCCCTGGGGCCAACGTCCTGACTTTC. Translated, it gives CASSFDRGSPGANVLTF.

This rearrangement joins TRBV24-1 to TRBJ2-2; no reliable D call. Germline values: CDR1 KGHDR, CDR2 SFDVKD. V shed 5 bases and J shed 4 bases, with 10 bases lying between them. This CDR3 has 14 residues. For the CDR3, the DNA is TGTGCCACCAGTGTAAGGGTGGGCACCGGGGAGCTGTTTTTT. Amino acid sequence: CATSVRVGTGELFF.

The V and J genes are TRBV11-2 and TRBJ1-3, with D hard to call. V lost 5 bases and J 0 bases, leaving 8 bases between the germline ends. Germline CDR1 SGHAT, CDR2 FQNNGV. The CDR3 runs to 14 residues. In nucleotides, the CDR3 is TGTGCCAGCAGCGTGGGGTTCTCTGGAAACACCATATATTTT. Encoded protein: CASSVGFSGNTIYF.

The J gene is TRBJ1-5, the V gene TRBV2, with no clear D. The CDR3 spans 13 residues. The V end lost 5 bases, the J end lost 4 bases, and 9 bases lay between the germline ends. Germline V gives CDR1 SNHLY, CDR2 FYNNEI. CDR3 coding DNA: TGTGCCAGCAGTTTTCAGGCGAATCAGCCCCAGCATTTT. Protein product: CASSFQANQPQHF.

There are a few counts of this clone. The chain is built from TRBV2 and TRBJ1-2; D not certain. The CDR3 covers 14 residues. Germline loops: CDR1 SNHLY, CDR2 FYNNEI. Trimming shortened V by 6 bases and J by 4 bases, and 15 bases separated the two germline ends. CDR3 coding DNA: TGTGCCAGCAGGAGAGGGCCAACGGGCTATGGCTACACCTTC. The encoded protein is CASRRGPTGYGYTF.

The rearrangement links TRBV20-1 to TRBJ1-1; D may be TRBD1 (5 bases). CDR1 DFQATT and CDR2 SNEGSKA come from the germline V gene (reference sequence). V shed 5 bases and J shed 4 bases, with 8 bases lying between them. The CDR3 runs to 11 residues. CDR3 coding DNA: TGCAGTGCTCACAGGATCACTGAAGCTTTCTTT. Its protein product is CSAHRITEAFF.

This clone turned up a few times. The chain uses TRBV9 and TRBJ2-2; 7 nucleotides line up with TRBD2. The germline CDR1 and CDR2 sequences are SGDLS and YYNGEE. The CDR3 has 15 amino acids. With 3 bases clipped from V and 7 bases from J, the junction kept 9 bases outside the gene matches. This CDR3 reads CASSATPTSRGELFF. CDR3 bases: TGTGCCAGCAGCGCCACTCCGACTAGCCGCGGGGAGCTGTTTTTT.

CDR3 amino acids: CASSQPLTGGASNQPQHF. The CDR3 DNA is TGTGCCAGCAGCCAACCATTGACAGGGGGCGCAAGCAATCAGCCCCAGCATTTT. V is TRBV4-2 and J is TRBJ1-5, with TRBD1 matching 10 bases. This CDR3 has 18 residues. Germline V gene sequence: CDR1 LGHNA, CDR2 YNFKEQ. V was pared by 2 bases and J by 1 base, with 8 bases of the junction left unmatched.

The rearrangement links TRBV5-1 to TRBJ2-1; 14 bases fit TRBD2. Germline V gene sequence: CDR1 SGHRS, CDR2 YFSETQ. This CDR3 is built from 14 residues. Trimming at V came to 4 bases and at J to 11 bases, leaving 5 bases not matched to a gene. CDR3 DNA sequence: TGCGCCAGCAGCCCGACTAGCGGGGGGGTTAAGCAGTTCTTC. It codes for CASSPTSGGVKQFF. The full variable domain, rest sourced from reference TRBV5-1 and TRBJ2-1, is KAGVTQTPRYLIKTRGQQVTLSCSPISGHRSVSWYQQTPGQGLQFLFEYFSETQRNKGNFPGRFSGRQFSNSRSEMNVSTLELGDSALYLCASSPTSGGVKQFFGPGTRLTVL.

The J gene is TRBJ2-2, the V gene TRBV5-1; the match to TRBD1 covers 7 bases. The CDR3 extends over 15 amino acids. J was trimmed by 4 bases and V by 2 bases; bases with no gene match: 5. CDR1 and CDR2 from the germline V gene are SGHRS and YFSETQ. CDR3 nucleotide sequence: TGCGCCAGCAGCTTACAGGGGCGTAGCACCGGGGAGCTGTTTTTT. Amino acid sequence: CASSLQGRSTGELFF.

This clone was seen a few times. The chain joins TRBV6-5 to TRBJ2-5; 8 bases are a match to TRBD2. CDR3 length: 13 amino acids. From germline, CDR1 is MNHEY and CDR2 SVGAGI. CDR3 bases: TGTGTCAGTGTTCCGGGGGGGTCAGAGACCCAGTACTTC. This encodes CVSVPGGSETQYF.

Only one count was recorded for this clone. This sequence joins TRBV24-1 and TRBJ2-1, with TRBD2 matching 8 bases. Unmatched junction bases numbered 7, after V lost 4 bases and J lost 3 bases. Germline V gene sequence: CDR1 KGHDR, CDR2 SFDVKD. The CDR3 spans 16 residues. As DNA, the CDR3 is TGTGCCACCAGTGAGGGAAGCGGGGGCCACTACAATGAGCAGTTCTTC. This translates into CATSEGSGGHYNEQFF.

The V and J genes are TRBV5-1 and TRBJ1-1, with 8 bases lining up with TRBD1. The CDR3 extends over 14 amino acids. Losses at the gene ends were 7 bases for V and 6 bases for J; bases not matched to a gene: 11. From germline, CDR1 is SGHRS and CDR2 YFSETQ. In DNA, the CDR3 is TGCGCCAGCGGTTCGACAGGGGCCAAGGCTGAAGCTTTCTTT. Encoded protein: CASGSTGAKAEAFF.

V is TRBV5-1 and J is TRBJ1-1, with TRBD1 as a possible D gene (6 bases). This CDR3 comprises 13 residues. Trimming shortened V by 4 bases and J by 5 bases, and 12 bases separated the two germline ends. Germline CDR1 reads SGHRS; CDR2 reads YFSETQ. CDR3 amino acids: CASSANTGTEAFF. CDR3 nucleotide sequence: TGCGCCAGCAGCGCAAACACAGGGACTGAAGCTTTCTTT.

CDR3 sequence (DNA): TGTGCCAGCTCACCCCAACGCACAGAAGTCTATGGCTACACCTTC. Amino acids: CASSPQRTEVYGYTF. The chain links TRBV18 to TRBJ1-2; the D is unclear. The CDR3 is 15 residues long. Germline CDR1 and CDR2: KGHSH and LQKENI. V dropped 3 bases and J dropped 4 bases, with 15 bases sitting between them.

This clone came up a few times. The chain links TRBV9 to TRBJ2-2; D is unclear. Germline lookup yields CDR1 SGDLS and CDR2 YYNGEE. Trimming took 4 bases from V and 2 from J, leaving 9 bases between them. The CDR3 loop spans 14 amino acids. The CDR3 coding sequence is TGTGCCAGCAGCCAAAACATAAACACCGGGGAGCTGTTTTTT. This codes for CASSQNINTGELFF. Using reference TRBV9 and TRBJ2-2 for the parts outside the CDR3, the full variable domain is DSGVTQTPKHLITATGQRVTLRCSPRSGDLSVYWYQQSLDQGLQFLIQYYNGEERAKGNILERFSAQQFPDLHSELNLSSLELGDSALYFCASSQNINTGELFFGEGSRLTVL.

V and J are TRBV7-8 and TRBJ2-7; no firm D call. Germline assignment: CDR1 SGHVS and CDR2 FQNEAQ. CDR3 length: 13 amino acids. The V gene lost 2 bases and the J gene lost 3 bases, with 8 bases spanning the gap. CDR3 in amino acids: CASSLSSGYEQYV. The CDR3 region has the DNA TGTGCCAGCAGCTTAAGCTCCGGCTACGAGCAGTACGTC.

In this sample, this clone turned up once. J is TRBJ1-2 and V is TRBV2, with 10 bases matching TRBD1. Germline CDR1 and CDR2: SNHLY and FYNNEI. The CDR3 totals 14 residues. Trimming took 7 bases from V and 2 from J; bases not matched to a gene: 4. CDR3: CASNRQGANYGYTF. The CDR3, as DNA: TGTGCCAGCAACAGACAGGGGGCGAACTATGGCTACACCTTC.

The J gene is TRBJ2-7, the V gene TRBV5-3; 9 positions match TRBD2. TRBV5-3 is annotated as an ORF whose role is uncertain. The trim removed 4 bases at V and 3 bases at J, leaving 11 bases unmatched. The CDR3 loop spans 16 amino acids. The CDR3 DNA is TGTGCCAGAAGCCCGCGGGGGGGTCGTCGGGGCTACGAGCAGTACGTC. Translation gives CARSPRGGRRGYEQYV.

This chain connects TRBV24-1 to TRBJ2-5; no clear D. This CDR3 contains 11 residues. V was clipped by 9 bases and J by 2 bases, with 6 bases between them. In germline, CDR1 is KGHDR, CDR2 SFDVKD. CDR3 protein: CATGIQETQYF. Written as DNA, the CDR3 is TGTGCCACCGGGATTCAAGAGACCCAGTACTTC.